This T cell receptor beta chain was obtained from a study of blood T cell repertoires in COVID-19. In its sample, this clone was seen a few times. Under the authors' procedure: How many nucleated cells were present was estimated from reference gene primer amplification. Using immunoSEQ multiplex PCR, the repertoire was profiled, and TCRdb retains in-frame clones only, with some absent. V and J calls and clone size are given by that table; D and trimming were obtained from the DNA. The sample lists 90,000 to 100,000 clones; about 85% were seen once. From germline, CDR1 is SGHAT and CDR2 FQNNGV. V lost 5 bases and J lost 0, with 14 bases in between. The CDR3 is 17 amino acids.

The sample was peripheral blood. The receptor was isolated from a man aged 55 to 70 with acute or convalescent COVID-19. V and J are TRBV11-2 and TRBJ1-6; possibly TRBD1 for D (5 bases). In DNA form, the CDR3 reads TGTGCCAGCAGCCGAATCGGGACTGGCTCCTATAATTCACCCCTCCACTTT. Its translation: CASSRIGTGSYNSPLHF.